These 4 T cell receptor beta chains were all obtained from the same sample, sequenced in a study of CD8 T cells in Susac syndrome. Random hexamers primed reverse transcription of 0.5 to 1 ug RNA. Each CDR3 protein gets one entry after TCRdb re-called the immunoSEQ multiplex PCR reads with MiXCR. The profile shows some 150,000 distinct CDR3 sequences, roughly 94% of them singletons. Input material: CD4+ T cells from PBMCs. These receptors came from a human donor with Susac syndrome.

V is TRBV29-1 and J is TRBJ1-4; TRBD1 is a possible D gene (6 bases). Germline-derived CDR1 and CDR2 are SQVTM and ANQGSEA. The CDR3 sequence is 13 residues long. The germline V and J ends were trimmed by 5 bases and 4 bases, with 11 bases remaining between them. This chain's CDR3 is CSVRTENNEKLFF. CDR3 coding DNA: TGCAGCGTTCGGACAGAGAATAATGAAAAACTGTTTTTT.

The genes are TRBV21-1 and TRBJ2-5; TRBD2 was called by the table and not checked on the DNA. TRBV21-1 is noted as a pseudogene. CDR3 length: 17 amino acids. In DNA form, the CDR3 reads TGTGCCAGCAGCAAAGCGACTAGCGGGAGGCGGCAAGAGACCCAGTACTTC. It is translated as CASSKATSGRRQETQYF.

There are a few counts of this clonotype. The V gene is TRBV6-1, the J gene TRBJ2-3, with 12 bases aligning to TRBD2. Germline V gene lookup returns CDR1 MNHNS and CDR2 SASEGT. V lost 4 bases to trimming and J lost 1 base; unmatched junction nucleotides: 0. The CDR3 extends over 15 amino acids. The CDR3 spells CASSGLAGGTDTQYF. CDR3 coding DNA: TGTGCCAGCAGTGGACTAGCGGGGGGCACAGATACGCAGTATTTT.

The V and J genes are TRBV5-1 and TRBJ2-6; no firm D call. CDR3 length equals 17 residues. V was clipped by 2 bases and J by 2 bases, with 14 bases between them. Germline V CDR1 and CDR2: SGHRS, YFSETQ. In DNA form, the CDR3 reads TGCGCCAGCAGCTTTGGTATCCGGGCGGCTGGGGCCAACGTCCTGACTTTC. It specifies CASSFGIRAAGANVLTF. The full variable domain, in which reference TRBV5-1 and TRBJ2-6 provide the parts outside the CDR3, is KAGVTQTPRYLIKTRGQQVTLSCSPISGHRSVSWYQQTPGQGLQFLFEYFSETQRNKGNFPGRFSGRQFSNSRSEMNVSTLELGDSALYLCASSFGIRAAGANVLTFGAGSRLTVL.